Listed below are T cell receptor beta chains from one sample, sequenced in a study of human T cells and chemical hapten exposure. TCRdb called the RACE reads again in MiXCR, with one record for every CDR3 protein. The sample yields approximately 260,000 distinct CDR3 sequences, about 9.4% seen once. The starting material was whole blood, obtained in connection with sensitization to the hapten diphenylcyclopropenone (DPC). These receptor sequences come from a woman aged 35 to 49 with alopecia areata. Some clones in this sample may be carry-over from other donors' samples. CDR3s include the opening cysteine and the closing phenylalanine or tryptophan. The order of the fields is J gene, D gene, V gene, clone size, CDR3 length, CDR3 protein, CDR3 DNA. The D gene is left open where the match is weak. Expanded clones are given a class, and other clones once, few, many or no size at all.

J gene: TRBJ2-1
D gene: TRBD2
V gene: TRBV2
clone size: many
CDR3 length: 16
CDR3 protein: CASSVPSAGETSEQFF
CDR3 DNA: TGTGCCAGCAGTGTTCCTTCAGCGGGAGAAACGAGTGAGCAGTTCTTC

J gene: TRBJ2-7
D gene: -
V gene: TRBV28
clone size: few
CDR3 length: 18
CDR3 protein: CASSLWALRQGRGYEQYF
CDR3 DNA: TGTGCCAGCAGTTTATGGGCCCTAAGGCAGGGCAGGGGCTACGAGCAGTACTTC

J gene: TRBJ2-5
D gene: -
V gene: TRBV7-2
clone size: -
CDR3 length: 11
CDR3 protein: CASSLAGPQYF
CDR3 DNA: TGTGCCAGCAGCCTCGCGGGCCCCCAGTACTTC

J gene: TRBJ1-1
D gene: -
V gene: TRBV29-1
clone size: -
CDR3 length: 12
CDR3 protein: CSVKDSYTEAFF
CDR3 DNA: TGCAGCGTTAAGGACAGCTACACTGAAGCTTTCTTT

J gene: TRBJ2-1
D gene: TRBD2
V gene: TRBV2
clone size: few
CDR3 length: 13
CDR3 protein: CASRGLAGNEQFF
CDR3 DNA: TGTGCCAGCCGCGGACTAGCGGGCAATGAGCAGTTCTTC

J gene: TRBJ1-4
D gene: -
V gene: TRBV29-1
clone size: few
CDR3 length: 14
CDR3 protein: CSVVLGGYGEKLFF
CDR3 DNA: TGCAGCGTTGTTTTGGGGGGTTATGGTGAAAAACTGTTTTTT

J gene: TRBJ2-7
D gene: -
V gene: TRBV5-1
clone size: -
CDR3 length: 14
CDR3 protein: CASSLGQSAYEQYF
CDR3 DNA: TGCGCCAGCAGCTTAGGACAGTCCGCCTACGAGCAGTACTTC

J gene: TRBJ2-5
D gene: TRBD2
V gene: TRBV11-1
clone size: few
CDR3 length: 13
CDR3 protein: CASKTSAQETQYF
CDR3 DNA: TGTGCCAGCAAGACTAGCGCGCAAGAGACCCAGTACTTC

J gene: TRBJ2-7
D gene: -
V gene: TRBV20-1
clone size: -
CDR3 length: 11
CDR3 protein: CSARKDYEQYF
CDR3 DNA: TGCAGTGCTAGGAAGGACTACGAGCAGTACTTC

J gene: TRBJ2-1
D gene: TRBD2
V gene: TRBV7-2
clone size: -
CDR3 length: 16
CDR3 protein: CASSLTAGGGYNEQFF
CDR3 DNA: TGTGCCAGCAGCTTAACGGCGGGAGGAGGGTACAATGAGCAGTTCTTC

J gene: TRBJ2-3
D gene: -
V gene: TRBV6-6
clone size: -
CDR3 length: 16
CDR3 protein: CASLAVRGRSVDTQYF
CDR3 DNA: TGTGCCAGCCTCGCGGTGCGGGGACGTTCTGTAGATACGCAGTATTTT

J gene: TRBJ2-5
D gene: -
V gene: TRBV4-1
clone size: few
CDR3 length: 13
CDR3 protein: CASSQQIVETQYF
CDR3 DNA: TGCGCCAGCAGCCAACAGATAGTAGAGACCCAGTACTTC

J gene: TRBJ2-7
D gene: -
V gene: TRBV29-1
clone size: few
CDR3 length: 15
CDR3 protein: CSVEGLSRGAYEQYF
CDR3 DNA: TGCAGCGTTGAAGGTCTGTCCAGGGGGGCCTACGAGCAGTACTTC

J gene: TRBJ2-4
D gene: -
V gene: TRBV12-3/TRBV12-4
clone size: -
CDR3 length: 13
CDR3 protein: CASSRVAKNIQYF
CDR3 DNA: TGTGCCAGCAGCAGGGTAGCCAAAAACATTCAGTACTTC

J gene: TRBJ2-1
D gene: TRBD2
V gene: TRBV6-5
clone size: -
CDR3 length: 15
CDR3 protein: CASSSSSGSYNEQFF
CDR3 DNA: TGTGCCAGCAGTAGCTCTAGCGGGAGCTACAATGAGCAGTTCTTC

J gene: TRBJ1-2
D gene: -
V gene: TRBV13
clone size: few
CDR3 length: 14
CDR3 protein: CASSSRRGVYGYTF
CDR3 DNA: TGTGCCAGCAGTTCCCGCAGGGGAGTGTATGGCTACACCTTC

J gene: TRBJ2-5
D gene: -
V gene: TRBV28
clone size: -
CDR3 length: 14
CDR3 protein: CASSFRPTEETQYF
CDR3 DNA: TGTGCCAGCAGTTTCCGGCCAACAGAAGAGACCCAGTACTTC

J gene: TRBJ2-5
D gene: -
V gene: TRBV6-2/TRBV6-3
clone size: few
CDR3 length: 11
CDR3 protein: CASSPWETQYF
CDR3 DNA: TGTGCCAGCAGCCCCTGGGAGACCCAGTACTTC

J gene: TRBJ2-7
D gene: -
V gene: TRBV7-6
clone size: many
CDR3 length: 14
CDR3 protein: CASSLQARSYEQYF
CDR3 DNA: TGTGCCAGCAGCTTACAGGCTCGGTCCTACGAGCAGTACTTC

J gene: TRBJ2-3
D gene: -
V gene: TRBV12-3/TRBV12-4
clone size: -
CDR3 length: 14
CDR3 protein: CASSRITATDTQYF
CDR3 DNA: TGTGCCAGCAGTCGTATAACGGCCACAGATACGCAGTATTTT

J gene: TRBJ1-5
D gene: -
V gene: TRBV28
clone size: few
CDR3 length: 14
CDR3 protein: CASSLFNPNQPQHF
CDR3 DNA: TGTGCCAGCAGTTTATTCAACCCTAATCAGCCCCAGCATTTT

J gene: TRBJ2-5
D gene: -
V gene: TRBV7-9
clone size: few
CDR3 length: 14
CDR3 protein: CASSPITREETQYF
CDR3 DNA: TGTGCCAGCAGCCCGATTACCAGGGAGGAGACCCAGTACTTC

J gene: TRBJ2-5
D gene: TRBD2
V gene: TRBV7-9
clone size: -
CDR3 length: 15
CDR3 protein: CASSLWTRAQETQYF
CDR3 DNA: TGTGCCAGCAGCTTGTGGACTAGAGCCCAAGAGACCCAGTACTTC

J gene: TRBJ2-3
D gene: TRBD2
V gene: TRBV9
clone size: -
CDR3 length: 17
CDR3 protein: CASSLKFSGGKSDTQYF
CDR3 DNA: TGTGCCAGCAGCTTAAAATTTAGCGGGGGCAAATCAGATACGCAGTATTTT

J gene: TRBJ2-1
D gene: -
V gene: TRBV6-2/TRBV6-3
clone size: many
CDR3 length: 15
CDR3 protein: CASSHDREGPNEQFF
CDR3 DNA: TGTGCCAGCAGTCACGACAGGGAGGGCCCCAATGAGCAGTTCTTC

J gene: TRBJ1-2
D gene: -
V gene: TRBV28
clone size: few
CDR3 length: 14
CDR3 protein: CASYSQGSLYGYTF
CDR3 DNA: TGTGCCAGTTATTCGCAGGGGTCCCTCTATGGCTACACCTTC

J gene: TRBJ2-2
D gene: -
V gene: TRBV3-1
clone size: many
CDR3 length: 15
CDR3 protein: CASSQGILGTGELFF
CDR3 DNA: TGTGCCAGCAGCCAAGGGATTCTGGGGACCGGGGAGCTGTTTTTT

J gene: TRBJ2-3
D gene: TRBD2
V gene: TRBV25-1
clone size: few
CDR3 length: 17
CDR3 protein: CASSGTSGRFGTDTQYF
CDR3 DNA: TGTGCCAGCAGCGGGACTAGCGGGAGGTTCGGCACAGATACGCAGTATTTT

J gene: TRBJ1-2
D gene: TRBD1
V gene: TRBV28
clone size: few
CDR3 length: 15
CDR3 protein: CASSPGTVYSYGYTF
CDR3 DNA: TGTGCCAGCAGCCCCGGGACAGTCTATTCTTATGGCTACACCTTC

J gene: TRBJ1-4
D gene: -
V gene: TRBV14
clone size: few
CDR3 length: 17
CDR3 protein: CASSQTPAAVKGEKLFF
CDR3 DNA: TGTGCCAGCAGCCAAACCCCCGCCGCAGTGAAAGGTGAAAAACTGTTTTTT

J gene: TRBJ1-2
D gene: -
V gene: TRBV6-6
clone size: few
CDR3 length: 13
CDR3 protein: CASNPGGNYGYTF
CDR3 DNA: TGTGCCAGTAACCCGGGGGGCAACTATGGCTACACCTTC

J gene: TRBJ2-2
D gene: -
V gene: TRBV7-9
clone size: -
CDR3 length: 16
CDR3 protein: CASSLVTGLGTGELFF
CDR3 DNA: TGTGCCAGCAGCTTAGTGACCGGACTTGGGACCGGGGAGCTGTTTTTT

J gene: TRBJ1-1
D gene: -
V gene: TRBV18
clone size: -
CDR3 length: 14
CDR3 protein: CASSPGRGNAEAFF
CDR3 DNA: TGTGCCAGCTCACCGGGCAGGGGTAATGCTGAAGCTTTCTTT

J gene: TRBJ1-5
D gene: -
V gene: TRBV6-1
clone size: -
CDR3 length: 14
CDR3 protein: CASSDGGNNQPQHF
CDR3 DNA: TGTGCCAGCAGTGACGGGGGAAACAATCAGCCCCAGCATTTT

J gene: TRBJ2-2
D gene: -
V gene: TRBV18
clone size: -
CDR3 length: 16
CDR3 protein: CASSPLGQGNTGELFF
CDR3 DNA: TGTGCCAGCTCACCACTTGGCCAGGGAAACACCGGGGAGCTGTTTTTT

J gene: TRBJ2-5
D gene: TRBD2
V gene: TRBV4-3
clone size: many
CDR3 length: 18
CDR3 protein: CASSQSPSLAGGQETQYF
CDR3 DNA: TGCGCCAGCAGCCAAAGCCCCTCACTCGCGGGAGGCCAAGAGACCCAGTACTTC

J gene: TRBJ2-3
D gene: -
V gene: TRBV7-2
clone size: few
CDR3 length: 15
CDR3 protein: CASSLFGANTDTQYF
CDR3 DNA: TGTGCCAGCAGCTTATTTGGGGCTAACACAGATACGCAGTATTTT

J gene: TRBJ1-2
D gene: TRBD1
V gene: TRBV28
clone size: -
CDR3 length: 14
CDR3 protein: CASSLITGGYGYTF
CDR3 DNA: TGTGCCAGCAGTCTCATAACAGGGGGTTATGGCTACACCTTC

J gene: TRBJ1-3
D gene: -
V gene: TRBV10-3
clone size: many
CDR3 length: 17
CDR3 protein: CAIKGDFSEGSGNTIYF
CDR3 DNA: TGTGCCATCAAAGGGGATTTTAGTGAGGGATCAGGAAACACCATATATTTT

J gene: TRBJ1-5
D gene: -
V gene: TRBV29-1
clone size: many
CDR3 length: 13
CDR3 protein: CSTSWGDNQPQHF
CDR3 DNA: TGCAGCACCTCGTGGGGAGATAATCAGCCCCAGCATTTT

J gene: TRBJ2-1
D gene: -
V gene: TRBV24-1
clone size: few
CDR3 length: 15
CDR3 protein: CATSDGRTVADEQFF
CDR3 DNA: TGTGCCACCAGTGATGGTCGTACGGTGGCCGATGAGCAGTTCTTC

J gene: TRBJ2-3
D gene: -
V gene: TRBV6-5
clone size: -
CDR3 length: 15
CDR3 protein: CASRPTGTSTDTQYF
CDR3 DNA: TGTGCCAGCAGGCCGACAGGGACTAGCACAGATACGCAGTATTTT

J gene: TRBJ2-5
D gene: -
V gene: TRBV28
clone size: -
CDR3 length: 14
CDR3 protein: CASTRGTQAETQYF
CDR3 DNA: TGTGCCAGCACTCGGGGGACGCAAGCGGAGACCCAGTACTTC

J gene: TRBJ1-4
D gene: -
V gene: TRBV7-2
clone size: -
CDR3 length: 15
CDR3 protein: CASSLGRQPNEKLFF
CDR3 DNA: TGTGCCAGCAGCTTAGGTCGGCAGCCTAATGAAAAACTGTTTTTT

J gene: TRBJ1-5
D gene: TRBD1
V gene: TRBV20-1
clone size: -
CDR3 length: 16
CDR3 protein: CSAPGDRGRGNQPQHF
CDR3 DNA: TGCAGTGCTCCCGGGGACAGGGGACGGGGCAATCAGCCCCAGCATTTT

J gene: TRBJ1-1
D gene: TRBD1
V gene: TRBV6-2/TRBV6-3
clone size: -
CDR3 length: 18
CDR3 protein: CAILPGTGMPGMNTEAFF
CDR3 DNA: TGTGCCATCCTCCCGGGGACAGGGATGCCGGGCATGAACACTGAAGCTTTCTTT

J gene: TRBJ2-2
D gene: TRBD2
V gene: TRBV11-3
clone size: few
CDR3 length: 15
CDR3 protein: CASSFGTSGSGELFF
CDR3 DNA: TGTGCCAGCAGCTTCGGGACTAGCGGGAGTGGGGAGCTGTTTTTT

J gene: TRBJ2-3
D gene: -
V gene: TRBV2
clone size: many
CDR3 length: 14
CDR3 protein: CASRPEGLTDTQYF
CDR3 DNA: TGTGCCAGCCGTCCGGAGGGGCTCACAGATACGCAGTATTTT

J gene: TRBJ2-2
D gene: -
V gene: TRBV28
clone size: many
CDR3 length: 14
CDR3 protein: CASSPPGRTGELFF
CDR3 DNA: TGTGCCAGCAGTCCCCCCGGACGAACCGGGGAGCTGTTTTTT

J gene: TRBJ2-2
D gene: -
V gene: TRBV2
clone size: -
CDR3 length: 15
CDR3 protein: CASALQGEDTGELFF
CDR3 DNA: TGTGCCAGCGCCCTTCAGGGAGAGGACACCGGGGAGCTGTTTTTT